Listed here are 25 T cell receptor beta chains from one sample, sequenced in a study of CD8 T cells in ankylosing spondylitis. TCRdb passed the 5' RACE reads through MiXCR, listing each CDR3 protein once. Found here are about 170,000 distinct CDR3 sequences, about a sixth of them singletons; the top ten hold about 7.6%. Sequenced input: blood, either unsorted or a sorted T cell fraction (not recorded which). These TCRs come from a male donor with ankylosing spondylitis or in good health (not recorded which).

This sequence joins TRBV6-2 or TRBV6-3 and TRBJ1-5; no firm D call. CDR1 and CDR2 (germline): MNHEY, SVGEGT. This CDR3 region has 14 residues. V shed 6 bases and J shed 6 bases, with 15 bases lying between them. This CDR3 reads CASSPGSRGQPQHF. CDR3 DNA sequence: TGTGCCAGCAGCCCCGGCTCTCGGGGTCAGCCCCAGCATTTT.

This clonotype was counted ten times or more. The V call is TRBV28, the J call TRBJ1-1; no definite D call. This CDR3 region has 15 residues. The ends were cut back, 6 bases at V and 4 bases at J, with 18 bases in the middle. The germline CDR1 and CDR2 sequences are MDHEN and SYDVKM. CDR3 protein: CASRSPSAWGTEAFF. The DNA for the CDR3 is TGTGCCAGCAGATCTCCGTCGGCGTGGGGCACTGAAGCTTTCTTT. Filled out from reference TRBV28 and TRBJ1-1, the complete variable domain reads DVKVTQSSRYLVKRTGEKVFLECVQDMDHENMFWYRQDPGLGLRLIYFSYDVKMKEKGDIPEGYSVSREKKERFSLILESASTNQTSMYLCASRSPSAWGTEAFFGQGTRLTVV.

The chain uses TRBV29-1 and TRBJ2-7; D ambiguous. The ends were cut back, 7 bases at V and 1 base at J, with 20 bases in the middle. The CDR3 extends over 15 amino acids. CDR1 is SQVTM, CDR2 ANQGSEA, per germline. The CDR3 here is CSAENNSALSYEQYF. CDR3 DNA: TGCAGCGCAGAAAACAACAGCGCGTTATCCTACGAGCAGTACTTC.

This clonotype was seen more than once but under ten times. The chain combines TRBV29-1 with TRBJ2-1; no reliable D call. Trimming removed 6 bases at V and 0 bases at J, with 12 bases between. The CDR3 runs 14 residues. CDR1 and CDR2 from the germline V gene are SQVTM and ANQGSEA. DNA for the CDR3: TGCAGCGTCTTTGGCGGAAGCTCCTACAATGAGCAGTTCTTC. Translating gives CSVFGGSSYNEQFF.

Many counts were recorded for this clonotype. The chain uses TRBV20-1 and TRBJ2-3; the match to TRBD2 covers 11 bases. The germline V gene encodes CDR1 DFQATT and CDR2 SNEGSKA (reference sequence). CDR3 length: 15 residues. V lost 5 bases, J lost 3 bases, and 7 bases stayed unmatched. This CDR3 reads CSARTSGSGTDTQYF. CDR3 DNA: TGCAGTGCTCGTACTAGCGGGAGTGGGACAGATACGCAGTATTTT.

This clonotype was seen only a few times. The chain carries TRBV14 and TRBJ1-2, with D perhaps matching TRBD1 (5 bases). Looked up from germline, CDR1 is SGHDN and CDR2 is FVKESK. V lost 3 bases to trimming and J lost 5 bases, with 7 bases between them. This CDR3 has 12 residues. CDR3 bases: TGTGCCAGCAGCCAGGGGACGTATGGCTACACCTTC. Its protein is CASSQGTYGYTF.

This clonotype came up a few times. The chain has TRBV28 and TRBJ2-7, with unresolved D. The ends were cut back, 2 bases at V and 0 bases at J, with 5 bases in the middle. This CDR3 contains 13 residues. Germline CDR1 and CDR2: MDHEN and SYDVKM. CDR3 sequence: CASSLGTSYEQYF. The CDR3 DNA sequence: TGTGCCAGCAGTTTAGGCACCTCCTACGAGCAGTACTTC.

This clonotype was seen at least ten times. The chain is built from TRBV5-1 and TRBJ2-2; perhaps TRBD1 as D (6 bases). CDR1 is SGHRS, CDR2 YFSETQ, per germline. With 4 bases removed from V and 2 bases from J, the gap between germline ends came to 15 bases. This CDR3 has 16 residues. CDR3 in DNA: TGCGCCAGCAGCGCCCTCAGGACAGCTAACACCGGGGAGCTGTTTTTT. Protein: CASSALRTANTGELFF.

This clonotype was recorded at least ten times. The chain employs TRBV20-1 and TRBJ2-5, with D tentatively TRBD2 (5 bases). Trimming removed 4 bases at V and 1 base at J, with 16 bases between. The CDR3 runs to 15 residues. The germline gives CDR1 DFQATT, CDR2 SNEGSKA (reference sequence). CDR3 sequence reads: CSATGWWQAQETQYF. The CDR3 nucleotides are TGCAGTGCTACGGGATGGTGGCAGGCCCAAGAGACCCAGTACTTC.

This sequence joins TRBV27 and TRBJ1-4; D might be TRBD1 (5 bases). The CDR3 is 15 amino acids. With 5 bases removed from V and 10 bases from J, the gap between germline ends came to 20 bases. The germline V gene encodes CDR1 MNHEY and CDR2 SMNVEV (reference sequence). In nucleotides, the CDR3 is TGTGCCAGCAGTCAAGATGGGGGGGTATATCGAAAACTGTTTTTT. The encoded protein is CASSQDGGVYRKLFF.

The V gene is TRBV11-2, the J gene TRBJ2-2, with TRBD2 as a possible D gene (6 bases). Germline V gene lookup returns CDR1 SGHAT and CDR2 FQNNGV. Trimming took 1 base from V and 6 from J, leaving 18 bases between them. CDR3 length: 17 residues. CDR3 residues: CASSLGAGRSLSGELFF. The CDR3 nucleotides read TGTGCCAGCAGCTTAGGGGCAGGGAGGTCCCTATCCGGGGAGCTGTTTTTT.

V and J are TRBV6-5 and TRBJ1-5, with 11 nucleotides matching TRBD1. The CDR3 runs to 14 residues. Germline-derived CDR1 and CDR2 are MNHEY and SVGAGI. Losses at the gene ends were 2 bases for V and 8 bases for J; bases not matched to a gene: 2. This CDR3 is CASSYGQGAEPQHF. Here the CDR3 DNA reads TGTGCCAGCAGTTACGGACAGGGGGCTGAGCCCCAGCATTTT.

The chain carries TRBV28 and TRBJ2-5; D might be TRBD1 or TRBD2, each matching 6 bases. The germline gives CDR1 MDHEN, CDR2 SYDVKM. The length of the CDR3 is 15 residues. V was pared by 5 bases and J by 2 bases, with 15 bases between. CDR3 sequence reads: CASSPQGGRQETQYF. The CDR3 region has the DNA TGTGCCAGCAGTCCCCAAGGGGGGAGGCAAGAGACCCAGTACTTC.

The CDR3, as DNA: TGTGCCAGCACACGGCCTCCTAACTATGGCTACACCTTC. It translates to CASTRPPNYGYTF. This rearrangement joins TRBV28 to TRBJ1-2; D not certain. CDR1 is MDHEN and CDR2 is SYDVKM in the germline V gene. The CDR3 spans 13 residues. Trimming took 7 bases from V and 0 from J, leaving 9 bases between them.

This clonotype was counted at least ten times. The CDR3: CASSLLRQPQHF. The CDR3 DNA reads as TGTGCCAGCAGTTTGCTCCGTCAGCCCCAGCATTTT. The gene calls are TRBV28 and TRBJ1-5; no clear D gene. The germline CDR1 and CDR2 sequences are MDHEN and SYDVKM. The CDR3 is 12 residues long. V was clipped by 3 bases and J by 6 bases, with 6 bases between them.

V and J are TRBV10-3 and TRBJ2-5; D unresolved. V was clipped by 3 bases and J by 3 bases, with 11 bases between them. CDR3 length: 14 amino acids. Germline CDR1 ENHRY, CDR2 SYGVKD. CDR3 sequence: CAISEDSAKETQYF. The CDR3, as DNA: TGTGCCATCAGTGAAGACTCGGCCAAAGAGACCCAGTACTTC.

The V call is TRBV7-2, the J call TRBJ2-7; perhaps TRBD1 as D (5 bases). The germline gives CDR1 SGHTA, CDR2 FQGNSA. The CDR3 is 13 amino acids. The V end was cut by 1 base, the J end by 1 base, with 5 bases between. In DNA form, the CDR3 reads TGTGCCAGCAGCTTAGACAGGTCCTACGAGCAGTACTTC. Protein product: CASSLDRSYEQYF.

This clonotype was detected a few times. This chain uses TRBV7-2 with TRBJ2-6, with 9 bases fitting TRBD2. The CDR3 spans 17 residues. The J segment lost 2 bases and the V segment lost 5 bases, leaving 7 bases of the junction unmatched. From germline, CDR1 is SGHTA and CDR2 FQGNSA. The CDR3 DNA sequence: TGTGCCAGCAGCCTACGAGCGGGAGGAACTGGGGCCAACGTCCTGACTTTC. This gives the protein CASSLRAGGTGANVLTF.

V is TRBV20-1 and J is TRBJ2-2; 13 bases are a match to TRBD2. The CDR3 contains 14 residues. V gave up 5 bases and J gave up 6 bases; unmatched junction bases: 3. Germline V gene data show CDR1 as DFQATT and CDR2 as SNEGSKA (reference sequence). The CDR3, as DNA: TGCAGTGCTTCAGGACTAGCGGGAGCCGGGGAGCTGTTTTTT. Protein sequence: CSASGLAGAGELFF.

This sequence joins TRBV5-1 and TRBJ2-1; 8 bases line up with TRBD2. CDR3 length: 14 amino acids. With 6 bases clipped from V and 1 base from J, the junction kept 3 bases outside the gene matches. The germline V gene has CDR1 SGHRS and CDR2 YFSETQ. The CDR3 DNA reads TGCGCCAGCACATCGGGAGGGTCCTACAATGAGCAGTTCTTC. As protein: CASTSGGSYNEQFF.

The gene calls are TRBV28 and TRBJ2-2, with D unclear. Germline-derived CDR1 and CDR2 are MDHEN and SYDVKM. This CDR3 is built from 14 residues. The V gene lost 5 bases and the J gene lost 0 bases, with 7 bases spanning the gap. CDR3 loop: CASSGGSNTGELFF. The CDR3 nucleotides are TGTGCCAGCAGTGGCGGATCGAACACCGGGGAGCTGTTTTTT.

In DNA form, the CDR3 reads TGTGCCAGCAGCTGGGGACAGGCATCTAACTATGGCTACACCTTC. The encoded protein is CASSWGQASNYGYTF. The rearrangement links TRBV7-2 to TRBJ1-2; 8 positions agree with TRBD1. The CDR3 is 15 residues long. J lost 0 bases, V lost 4 bases, and 4 bases had no gene match. CDR1 and CDR2 (germline): SGHTA, FQGNSA.

Here the CDR3 DNA reads TGTGCCATCAGTGACTTGGGGGGCACGGATTCACCCCTCCACTTT. The encoded protein is CAISDLGGTDSPLHF. The V gene is TRBV10-3, the J gene TRBJ1-6; possibly TRBD1 for D (6 bases). The ends were cut back, 3 bases at V and 8 bases at J, with 14 bases in the middle. The CDR3 loop spans 15 amino acids. Germline loops: CDR1 ENHRY, CDR2 SYGVKD.

In this sample, this clonotype turned up a few times. The chain has TRBV2 and TRBJ2-2, with 9 bases matching TRBD2. The CDR3 runs to 17 residues. V dropped 1 base and J dropped 7; count of bases not matched to a gene: 10. Per the germline V gene, CDR1 is SNHLY and CDR2 is FYNNEI. The CDR3 loop is CASSEVGGRALGGELFF. The CDR3 coding sequence is TGTGCCAGCAGTGAAGTTGGCGGGAGGGCCTTAGGCGGGGAGCTGTTTTTT.

The chain links TRBV6-1 to TRBJ1-2; possible D gene TRBD1, 6 bases. Looked up from germline, CDR1 is MNHNS and CDR2 is SASEGT. V lost 6 bases and J lost 3, with 17 bases in between. This CDR3 has 15 amino acids. Written as DNA, the CDR3 is TGTGCCAGCAGCAGAGGGGGTCTTCGGGACTATGGCTACACCTTC. Encoded protein: CASSRGGLRDYGYTF.